The 10 T cell receptor beta chains in this list originate from one sample, sequenced in a study of cytomegalovirus exposure and HLA in healthy donors. The assay was immunoSEQ multiplex PCR, and TCRdb's table has in-frame clones only and misses some. The top ten hold about 0.8% of the sample, which has approximately 300,000 clones, 86% seen once. Input material: PBMCs. The receptors were sampled from a woman aged 18-29 years in good health and CMV-seronegative.

The chain is built from TRBV7-2 and TRBJ2-7; the match to TRBD2 covers 9 bases. The CDR3 runs 15 residues. Per germline, CDR1 SGHTA and CDR2 FQGNSA. V shed 0 bases and J 4 bases; nucleotides not matched to a gene: 4. As DNA, the CDR3 is TGTGCCAGCAGCTTAGCGGGACTAGCTTCTTACGAGCAGTACTTC. Residues: CASSLAGLASYEQYF.

This chain connects TRBV2 to TRBJ1-5; maybe TRBD1 (6 bases). Germline assignment: CDR1 SNHLY and CDR2 FYNNEI. V lost 11 bases, J lost 2 bases, and 16 bases lay in between. CDR3 length equals 14 residues. The CDR3 region is CAGGGLPGNQPQHF. DNA of the CDR3: TGTGCCGGTGGGGGCCTCCCCGGCAATCAGCCCCAGCATTTT.

This chain uses TRBV4-1 with TRBJ1-4; 10 bases match TRBD1. Germline V gene lookup returns CDR1 MGHRA and CDR2 YSYEKL. J lost 8 bases, V lost 5 bases, and 8 bases had no gene match. CDR3 length: 15 residues. This chain's CDR3 is CASSSSRGQGEKLFF. In DNA, the CDR3 is TGCGCCAGCAGCTCAAGTAGGGGACAGGGGGAAAAACTGTTTTTT.

The chain joins TRBV18 to TRBJ2-3; no clear D. The CDR3 extends over 13 amino acids. CDR1 is KGHSH and CDR2 is LQKENI in the germline V gene. Trimming took 2 bases from V and 1 from J, leaving 4 bases between them. The CDR3 sequence: CASSPAGTDTQYF. The CDR3 DNA is TGTGCCAGCTCACCAGCAGGCACAGATACGCAGTATTTT.

The genes are TRBV28 and TRBJ1-5, with D possibly being TRBD1 (5 bases). Trimming took off 5 bases at V and 6 bases at J, with 17 bases between the two ends. The CDR3 is 15 residues long. In germline, CDR1 is MDHEN, CDR2 SYDVKM. The CDR3 DNA reads TGTGCCAGCAGTGTCGGGGGGGGACGGAGTCAGCCCCAGCATTTT. Protein sequence: CASSVGGGRSQPQHF.

The chain couples TRBV9 to TRBJ2-5; D call uncertain. The CDR3 has 14 residues. Per the germline V gene, CDR1 is SGDLS and CDR2 is YYNGEE. With 4 bases removed from V and 0 bases from J, the gap between germline ends came to 10 bases. This CDR3 is CASSSRQDQETQYF. The CDR3 DNA sequence: TGTGCCAGCAGCTCCCGTCAGGACCAAGAGACCCAGTACTTC.

The V gene is TRBV5-1, the J gene TRBJ2-1; no definite D call. Trimming cost V 0 bases and J 3 bases, with 19 bases left between them. Germline V gives CDR1 SGHRS, CDR2 YFSETQ. The CDR3 loop spans 18 amino acids. CDR3 residues: CASSLAGIERLGYNEQFF. The CDR3 DNA follows: TGCGCCAGCAGCTTGGCCGGTATTGAGCGATTAGGCTACAATGAGCAGTTCTTC.

This clone was seen a single time. The chain recombines TRBV6-5 with TRBJ2-7; tentative D call: TRBD1 (6 bases). This CDR3 is built from 14 residues. Per germline, CDR1 MNHEY and CDR2 SVGAGI. The V gene lost 0 bases and the J gene lost 3 bases, with 9 bases spanning the gap. The chain's CDR3 is CASSYSSGHYEQYF. CDR3 nucleotides: TGTGCCAGCAGTTACTCTTCGGGACACTACGAGCAGTACTTC.

With regard to this clone: Other DNA sequences of this sample code for an identical CDR3. This CDR3 reads CAWSGQAQETQYF. The CDR3 bases are TGTGCCTGGAGTGGTCAGGCGCAAGAGACCCAGTACTTC. The chain has TRBV30 and TRBJ2-5; D uncertain. The CDR3 extends over 13 amino acids. V was trimmed by 1 base and J by 2 bases, leaving 8 bases between them. From germline, CDR1 is GTSNPN and CDR2 SVGIG (reference sequence).

The CDR3 sequence is CASSFTGGGGYTF. In DNA form, the CDR3 reads TGTGCCAGCAGCTTTACAGGGGGAGGCGGCTACACCTTC. The chain couples TRBV5-6 to TRBJ1-2; 8 bases are a match to TRBD1. This CDR3 spans 13 amino acids. Losses at the gene ends were 2 bases for V and 8 bases for J; bases not matched to a gene: 5. Germline CDR1 and CDR2: SGHDT and YYEEEE. Full variable domain (rest looked up from reference TRBV5-6 and TRBJ1-2): DAGVTQSPTHLIKTRGQQVTLRCSPKSGHDTVSWYQQALGQGPQFIFQYYEEEERQRGNFPDRFSGHQFPNYSSELNVNALLLGDSALYLCASSFTGGGGYTFGSGTRLTVV.